Described below is a single T cell receptor beta chain sequence and its context. The CDR3 spans 15 residues. Losses at the gene ends were 2 bases for V and 9 bases for J; bases not matched to a gene: 10. This entry is derived from a study of T-cell reconstitution after alpha-beta-depleted transplantation in children. During its preparation, the TCRbeta library received unique molecular identifiers. TCRdb re-analysed the PCR reads in MiXCR, keeping a single row per CDR3 protein. The repertoire holds 500,000 to 600,000 distinct CDR3 sequences, approximately 29% seen once, with approximately 2.3% in the top ten.

This chain uses TRBV12-3 or TRBV12-4 with TRBJ2-3; 8 bases map to TRBD2. The TCR was taken from a human donor who donated a stem cell graft to a child with aplastic anemia. This specimen was PBMCs from the stem cell graft donor, taken from the stem cell graft. The CDR3 coding sequence is TGTGCCAGCAGTTTACGGTTGGCGGGAGGAGGGACGCAGTATTTT. Protein sequence: CASSLRLAGGGTQYF.